Detailed here is one T cell receptor beta chain. Antigen unknown. These data originate in a study of CD8+ T cells in alopecia areata. As for the study in general: The study gave treated patients oral tofacitinib at 5 to 10 mg twice daily.

This CDR3 has 14 residues. V shed 4 bases, J shed 3 bases, and the junction held 4 bases outside the gene matches. Germline CDR1 and CDR2: LGHNA and YSLEER. General study points: Lesional scalp displayed greater clonality than normal scalp, most notably in alopecia totalis/universalis. Scalp sequencing also captures normal skin's resident alphabeta T cells.

RNA was isolated and reverse transcribed to cDNA, the sequencing template. The protocol was immunoSEQ multiplex PCR, while the TCRdb copy is restricted to in-frame clones and leaves out a portion. Of about 140,000 clones in the sample, 51% were seen once. The chain links TRBV4-3 to TRBJ1-1, with TRBD1 matching over 8 bases. This sequence originates from a human donor with alopecia areata. Source: CD4+ T cells sorted from blood, taken at week 0. CDR3 nucleotides: TGCGCCAGCAGCCGCCGGGACAGGTACACTGAAGCTTTCTTT. This gives the protein CASSRRDRYTEAFF.